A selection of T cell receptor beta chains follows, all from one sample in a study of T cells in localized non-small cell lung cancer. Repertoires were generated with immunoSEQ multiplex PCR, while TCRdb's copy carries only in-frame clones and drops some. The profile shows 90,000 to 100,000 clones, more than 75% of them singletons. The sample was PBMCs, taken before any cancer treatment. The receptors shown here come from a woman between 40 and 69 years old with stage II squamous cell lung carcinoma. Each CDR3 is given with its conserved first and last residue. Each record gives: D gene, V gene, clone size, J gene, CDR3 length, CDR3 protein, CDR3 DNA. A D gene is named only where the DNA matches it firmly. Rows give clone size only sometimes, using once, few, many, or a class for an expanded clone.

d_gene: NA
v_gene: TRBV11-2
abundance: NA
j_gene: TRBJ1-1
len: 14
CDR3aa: CASSLDLTVRLAFF
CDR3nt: TGTGCCAGCAGCTTAGATCTGACAGTACGGCTAGCTTTCTTT

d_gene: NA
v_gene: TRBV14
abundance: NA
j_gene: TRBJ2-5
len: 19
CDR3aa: CASSQARPYTGGDQETQYF
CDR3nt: TGTGCCAGCAGCCAAGCACGACCCTACACCGGGGGCGATCAAGAGACCCAGTACTTC

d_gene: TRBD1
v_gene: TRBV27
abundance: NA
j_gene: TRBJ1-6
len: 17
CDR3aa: CASTPLGQGASNSPLHF
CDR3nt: TGTGCCAGCACCCCCCTGGGACAGGGGGCTTCTAATTCACCCCTCCACTTT

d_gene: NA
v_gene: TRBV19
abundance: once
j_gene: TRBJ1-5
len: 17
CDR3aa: CASSIGVSGQFNQPQHF
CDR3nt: TGTGCCAGTAGTATAGGGGTTTCGGGGCAGTTCAATCAGCCCCAGCATTTT

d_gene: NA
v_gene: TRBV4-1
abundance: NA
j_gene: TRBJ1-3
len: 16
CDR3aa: CASSPWDGASGNTIYF
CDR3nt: TGCGCCAGCAGCCCCTGGGACGGCGCCTCTGGAAACACCATATATTTT

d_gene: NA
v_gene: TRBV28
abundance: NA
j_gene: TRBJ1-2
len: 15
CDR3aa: CASNLRISPDYGYTF
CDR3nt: TGTGCCAGCAATCTAAGGATTTCCCCCGACTATGGCTACACCTTC

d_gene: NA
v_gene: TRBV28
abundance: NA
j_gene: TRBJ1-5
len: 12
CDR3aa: CASSEGWQPQHF
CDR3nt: TGTGCCAGCAGTGAGGGGTGGCAGCCCCAGCATTTT

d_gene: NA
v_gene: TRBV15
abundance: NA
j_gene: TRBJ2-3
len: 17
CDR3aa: CATSRELTGQFTDTQYF
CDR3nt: TGTGCCACCAGCAGAGAGTTAACTGGCCAGTTCACAGATACGCAGTATTTT

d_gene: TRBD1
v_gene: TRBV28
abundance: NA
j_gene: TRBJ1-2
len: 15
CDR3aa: CASSPGGGQSYGYTF
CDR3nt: TGTGCCAGCAGTCCTGGTGGGGGACAGTCCTATGGCTACACCTTC

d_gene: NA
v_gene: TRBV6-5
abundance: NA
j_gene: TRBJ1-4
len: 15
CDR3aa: CASSTRPGYNEKLFF
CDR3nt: TGTGCCAGCAGCACCCGGCCAGGGTATAATGAAAAACTGTTTTTT

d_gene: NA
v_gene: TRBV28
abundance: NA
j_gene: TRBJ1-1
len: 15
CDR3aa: CASSYAGGPNTEAFF
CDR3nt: TGTGCCAGCAGTTATGCCGGGGGGCCGAACACTGAAGCTTTCTTT

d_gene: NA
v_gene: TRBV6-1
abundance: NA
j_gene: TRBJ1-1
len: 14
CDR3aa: CASSEPGGNTEAFF
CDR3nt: TGTGCCAGCAGTGAACCGGGCGGGAACACTGAAGCTTTCTTT

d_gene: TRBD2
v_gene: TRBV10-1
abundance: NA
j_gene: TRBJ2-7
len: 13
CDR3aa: CASSSGGSYEQYF
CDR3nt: TGCGCCAGCAGTTCCGGGGGGTCGTACGAGCAGTACTTC

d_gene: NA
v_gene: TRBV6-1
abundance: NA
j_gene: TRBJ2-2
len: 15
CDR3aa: CASSDRLGGTGELFF
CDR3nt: TGTGCCAGCAGTGACAGGTTAGGGGGGACCGGGGAGCTGTTTTTT

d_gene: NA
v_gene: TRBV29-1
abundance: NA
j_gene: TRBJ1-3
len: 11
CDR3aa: CSARNGNTIYF
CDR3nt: TGCAGCGCCAGGAACGGAAACACCATATATTTT

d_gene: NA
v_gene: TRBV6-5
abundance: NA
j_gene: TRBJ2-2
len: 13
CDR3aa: CASSYSRDGELFF
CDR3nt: TGTGCCAGCAGTTACTCCAGAGACGGGGAGCTGTTTTTT

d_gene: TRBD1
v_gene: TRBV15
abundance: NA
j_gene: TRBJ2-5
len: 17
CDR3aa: CATSRPQQGAQIKTQYF
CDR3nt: TGTGCCACCAGCAGACCGCAACAGGGGGCGCAAATAAAGACCCAGTACTTC

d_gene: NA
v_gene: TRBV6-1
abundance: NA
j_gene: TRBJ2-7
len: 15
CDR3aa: CASSPFGRSSYEQYF
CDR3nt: TGTGCCAGCAGTCCCTTCGGTCGTTCCTCCTACGAGCAGTACTTC